These 10 T cell receptor beta chains share one sample of origin, sequenced in a study of early T cells in non-severe SARS-CoV-2 infection. TCRdb ran MiXCR on the 5' RACE reads and lists one entry per CDR3 protein. The table has 98,000 or so distinct CDR3 sequences, 9% to 13% seen once; the top ten hold approximately 3.1%. Sequencing was done on a sample of whole blood. Every receptor here comes from an adult who was a healthcare worker with PCR-confirmed SARS-CoV-2 infection or an uninfected control (not recorded which).

This clonotype was counted between two and nine times. J is TRBJ2-2 and V is TRBV7-9; maybe TRBD2 (5 bases). The CDR3 has 13 residues. V was cut by 7 bases and J by 6 bases, with 12 bases left in between. Germline-derived CDR1 and CDR2 are SEHNR and FQNEAQ (reference sequence). Here the CDR3 reads CASNNAGAGELFF. The CDR3 DNA follows: TGTGCCAGCAATAACGCGGGCGCCGGGGAGCTGTTTTTT.

This clonotype has only a few counts. This chain links TRBV11-1 with TRBJ2-1, with unresolved D. The germline V gene has CDR1 SGHAT and CDR2 FQDESV (reference sequence). With 6 bases removed from V and 7 bases from J, the gap between germline ends came to 13 bases. The CDR3 has 13 residues. CDR3 bases: TGTGCCAGCAGTAGTTACAGAATTAATGAGCAGTTCTTC. It translates to CASSSYRINEQFF.

This clonotype was seen only a few times. The rearrangement uses TRBV7-6 and TRBJ2-5, with TRBD1 matching over 9 bases. The J segment lost 9 bases and the V segment lost 11 bases, leaving 16 bases of the junction unmatched. Germline CDR1 SGHVS, CDR2 FNYEAQ. The length of the CDR3 is 14 residues. In nucleotides, the CDR3 is TGTGCCTGTTCACGTCCCGGGACAGGGAGGGCCCAGTACTTC. Translated: CACSRPGTGRAQYF.

The V and J genes are TRBV30 and TRBJ2-1, with 7 bases lining up with TRBD2. The CDR3 runs 13 residues. CDR1 GTSNPN and CDR2 SVGIG come from the germline V gene (reference sequence). Trimming took 8 bases from V and 8 from J; bases not matched to a gene: 12. The CDR3 sequence is CAVLVGGPYEQFF. Written as DNA, the CDR3 is TGTGCCGTGTTAGTGGGAGGGCCCTATGAGCAGTTCTTC.

This clonotype was detected only a few times. Here the CDR3 reads CASSPGGQEANYGYTF. The CDR3 DNA sequence: TGTGCCAGCAGTCCTGGGGGACAGGAGGCTAACTATGGCTACACCTTC. The chain carries TRBV6-5 and TRBJ1-2, with 8 nucleotides matching TRBD1. CDR3 length: 16 amino acids. Trimming removed 5 bases from V and 0 bases from J; junction bases left unmatched: 8. Germline V CDR1 and CDR2: MNHEY, SVGAGI.

This clonotype was picked up a small number of times. This CDR3 is CASSLAGLAGGSSYNEQFF. DNA of the CDR3: TGTGCCAGTAGTTTAGCAGGACTAGCGGGGGGTAGCTCCTACAATGAGCAGTTCTTC. This chain uses TRBV19 with TRBJ2-1; 14 nucleotides line up with TRBD2. Losses at the gene ends were 5 bases for V and 0 bases for J; bases not matched to a gene: 9. Germline V gene sequence: CDR1 LNHDA, CDR2 SQIVND (reference sequence). The CDR3 runs to 19 residues.

This clonotype has just a few counts. The chain joins TRBV20-1 to TRBJ2-2; no clear D gene. This CDR3 spans 12 amino acids. Germline values: CDR1 DFQATT, CDR2 SNEGSKA (reference sequence). Trimming took off 5 bases at V and 3 bases at J, with 7 bases between the two ends. CDR3 nucleotides: TGCAGTGCTCTCCGGGACACCGGGGAGCTGTTTTTT. It yields the protein CSALRDTGELFF.

This clonotype has only a few counts. This chain joins TRBV6-6 and TRBJ2-7, with TRBD2 matching 12 bases. V was pared by 7 bases and J by 4 bases, with 5 bases of the junction left unmatched. Germline CDR1 is MNHNY and CDR2 is SVGAGI (reference sequence). The CDR3 runs to 14 residues. The CDR3 spells CASMLAGGPYEQYF. The CDR3 coding sequence is TGTGCCAGCATGCTAGCGGGAGGGCCTTACGAGCAGTACTTC.

This clonotype was seen a few times. The rearrangement uses TRBV12-3 or TRBV12-4 and TRBJ2-2; tentatively, D is TRBD2 (6 bases). CDR3 size: 14 residues. Trimming took 6 bases from V and 6 from J, leaving 14 bases between them. DNA of the CDR3: TGTGCCAGCAGCATTTGGGGACTTTCCGGGGAGCTGTTTTTT. Residues: CASSIWGLSGELFF.

This clonotype was detected a few times. V usage is TRBV7-8 and J usage is TRBJ2-7; maybe TRBD2 (5 bases). Germline-derived CDR1 and CDR2 are SGHVS and FQNEAQ. The V end lost 5 bases, the J end lost 3 bases, and 17 bases lay between the germline ends. This CDR3 has 15 residues. CDR3 nucleotide sequence: TGTGCCAGCAGCCCGGAGCGGCCGGGCAGCTACGAGCAGTACTTC. Amino acid sequence: CASSPERPGSYEQYF.